The rows below give T cell receptor beta chains drawn from one sample of a study of blood T cell repertoires in COVID-19. The repertoire was sequenced with immunoSEQ multiplex PCR; TCRdb's copy has only in-frame clones and lacks some. The sample gives around 310,000 clones, about nine tenths of which show up once; about 8.4% is in the top ten. The sequenced material came from PBMCs or T cells enriched from blood (not recorded which). The receptors derive from a woman aged 25 to 39 who had recovered from COVID-19. CDR3s include the opening cysteine and the closing phenylalanine or tryptophan. The order of the fields is clone size, D gene, V gene, J gene, CDR3 protein, CDR3 DNA. A D gene is named only where the DNA matches it firmly. Size tells how often a clone was seen (once, few, many) or the class of an expanded clone, and some rows leave it out.

size: .
D: TRBD1
V: TRBV11-3
J: TRBJ2-7
CDR3: CASSFGTGGVYEQYF
DNA: TGTGCCAGCAGCTTTGGGACAGGGGGCGTCTACGAGCAGTACTTC

size: .
D: .
V: TRBV19
J: TRBJ2-3
CDR3: CASSTGTLTSDTQYF
DNA: TGTGCCAGTAGTACCGGGACTCTCACTTCAGATACGCAGTATTTT

size: .
D: TRBD2
V: TRBV9
J: TRBJ2-1
CDR3: CASSVATTGLAGSNEQFF
DNA: TGTGCCAGCAGCGTAGCTACCACCGGACTAGCGGGATCCAATGAGCAGTTCTTC

size: .
D: .
V: TRBV9
J: TRBJ2-7
CDR3: CASSPGDGNEQYF
DNA: TGTGCCAGCAGCCCCGGTGACGGGAACGAGCAGTACTTC

size: .
D: TRBD2
V: TRBV7-6
J: TRBJ2-7
CDR3: CASSLPGRVKGSEQYF
DNA: TGTGCCAGCAGCTTACCCGGGAGGGTTAAAGGGAGCGAGCAGTACTTC

size: .
D: .
V: TRBV20-1
J: TRBJ2-5
CDR3: CSAGGLQETQYF
DNA: TGCAGTGCTGGTGGGCTGCAAGAGACCCAGTACTTC

size: .
D: TRBD2
V: TRBV10-3
J: TRBJ2-1
CDR3: CAISESGPSGDNEQFF
DNA: TGTGCCATCAGTGAGTCTGGACCTAGCGGAGACAATGAGCAGTTCTTC

size: .
D: .
V: TRBV7-9
J: TRBJ1-6
CDR3: CASSLGQIYNSPLHF
DNA: TGTGCCAGCAGCTTAGGACAGATCTATAATTCACCCCTCCACTTT

size: .
D: TRBD1
V: TRBV5-4
J: TRBJ1-2
CDR3: CASSFDPGQVNYGYTF
DNA: TGTGCCAGCAGCTTCGATCCGGGACAGGTGAACTATGGCTACACCTTC

size: few
D: .
V: TRBV15
J: TRBJ1-5
CDR3: CATSRDARDSNQPQHF
DNA: TGTGCCACCAGCAGAGATGCCAGGGATAGCAATCAGCCCCAGCATTTT

size: .
D: .
V: TRBV7-9
J: TRBJ1-5
CDR3: CASSFSREGNQPQHF
DNA: TGTGCCAGCAGCTTTTCCCGCGAGGGCAATCAGCCCCAGCATTTT

size: .
D: .
V: TRBV6-5
J: TRBJ2-2
CDR3: CASSPTSNAGELFF
DNA: TGTGCCAGCAGTCCCACTAGCAACGCCGGGGAGCTGTTTTTT

size: .
D: TRBD1
V: TRBV7-9
J: TRBJ2-3
CDR3: CASSLMGQGENTQYF
DNA: TGTGCCAGCAGCTTAATGGGACAGGGTGAAAATACGCAGTATTTT

size: .
D: TRBD1
V: TRBV14
J: TRBJ1-1
CDR3: CASSQGTGITEAFF
DNA: TGTGCCAGCAGCCAGGGGACAGGAATCACTGAAGCTTTCTTT

size: .
D: .
V: TRBV10-3
J: TRBJ2-3
CDR3: CAIRPQERTDTQYF
DNA: TGTGCCATCAGACCACAGGAGAGAACAGATACGCAGTATTTT

size: .
D: .
V: TRBV5-1
J: TRBJ2-3
CDR3: CASTPVSTVTQYF
DNA: TGCGCCAGCACCCCGGTCAGCACAGTTACGCAGTATTTT

size: .
D: .
V: TRBV6-5
J: TRBJ1-3
CDR3: CATGGSSGNTIYF
DNA: TGTGCCACCGGGGGTAGCTCTGGAAACACCATATATTTT

size: once
D: TRBD1
V: TRBV12-5
J: TRBJ2-2
CDR3: CASGYVTGGTGELFF
DNA: TGTGCTAGTGGATACGTCACAGGGGGCACCGGGGAGCTGTTTTTT

size: .
D: TRBD2
V: TRBV15
J: TRBJ2-7
CDR3: CATSRDGLAGVYEQYF
DNA: TGTGCCACCAGCAGAGATGGACTAGCGGGAGTCTACGAGCAGTACTTC

size: .
D: .
V: TRBV7-2
J: TRBJ1-5
CDR3: CASSLARETQPQHF
DNA: TGTGCCAGCAGCTTAGCCAGGGAAACTCAGCCCCAGCATTTT

size: .
D: TRBD1
V: TRBV19
J: TRBJ1-5
CDR3: CASNVRGQGVLGQPQHF
DNA: TGTGCCAGTAATGTTCGGGGACAGGGTGTTTTGGGTCAGCCCCAGCATTTT

size: .
D: .
V: TRBV7-2
J: TRBJ1-5
CDR3: CASSLVVSHGNQPQHF
DNA: TGTGCCAGCAGCTTAGTCGTTAGTCACGGCAATCAGCCCCAGCATTTT

size: .
D: TRBD1
V: TRBV30
J: TRBJ1-6
CDR3: CAGGQVYDSPLHF
DNA: TGTGCCGGAGGACAGGTTTATGATTCACCCCTCCACTTT

size: .
D: TRBD2
V: TRBV28
J: TRBJ2-1
CDR3: CASSFALAEQFF
DNA: TGTGCCAGCAGTTTTGCACTAGCGGAGCAGTTCTTC

size: .
D: .
V: TRBV18
J: TRBJ1-5
CDR3: CASSPETGRGQPQHF
DNA: TGTGCCAGCTCACCCGAGACAGGACGTGGACAGCCCCAGCATTTT

size: .
D: TRBD1
V: TRBV2
J: TRBJ2-7
CDR3: CASSVQGASSYEQYF
DNA: TGTGCCAGCAGTGTTCAGGGGGCGAGCTCCTACGAGCAGTACTTC

size: .
D: TRBD1
V: TRBV13
J: TRBJ1-4
CDR3: CASSTGDRAYEKLFF
DNA: TGTGCCAGCAGCACAGGGGACAGGGCTTATGAAAAACTGTTTTTT

size: .
D: .
V: TRBV5-1
J: TRBJ1-3
CDR3: CASSSREDPSGNTIYF
DNA: TGCGCCAGCAGCTCCCGGGAGGATCCCTCTGGAAACACCATATATTTT

size: .
D: TRBD2
V: TRBV4-1
J: TRBJ2-3
CDR3: CASSQTGLAGNTDTQYF
DNA: TGCGCCAGCAGCCAAACGGGACTAGCGGGTAACACAGATACGCAGTATTTT

size: .
D: .
V: TRBV27
J: TRBJ1-6
CDR3: CASGDITYNSPLHF
DNA: TGTGCCAGCGGTGACATTACCTATAATTCACCCCTCCACTTT

size: .
D: .
V: TRBV4-2
J: TRBJ2-7
CDR3: CASSSISYEQYF
DNA: TGTGCCAGCAGTTCGATTAGTTACGAGCAGTACTTC

size: .
D: .
V: TRBV7-3
J: TRBJ2-1
CDR3: CASSLPGKVGYNEQFF
DNA: TGTGCCAGCAGCTTACCAGGGAAGGTCGGGTACAATGAGCAGTTCTTC

size: .
D: .
V: TRBV2
J: TRBJ1-2
CDR3: CASSRDNYYGYTF
DNA: TGTGCCAGCTCAAGGGACAACTACTATGGCTACACCTTC

size: few
D: TRBD1
V: TRBV30
J: TRBJ1-1
CDR3: CAWRRDRGFGTEAFF
DNA: TGTGCCTGGAGAAGGGACAGGGGGTTTGGCACTGAAGCTTTCTTT

size: .
D: .
V: TRBV7-9
J: TRBJ1-1
CDR3: CASRRGEQLNTEAFF
DNA: TGTGCCAGCAGACGGGGAGAACAGCTGAACACTGAAGCTTTCTTT

size: .
D: .
V: TRBV5-1
J: TRBJ1-3
CDR3: CASSLVSGGRGNTIYF
DNA: TGCGCCAGCAGCTTGGTGTCCGGGGGAAGAGGAAACACCATATATTTT

size: .
D: TRBD2
V: TRBV5-1
J: TRBJ2-3
CDR3: CASSFWTSGLGDTQYF
DNA: TGCGCCAGCAGCTTTTGGACTAGCGGACTAGGCGATACGCAGTATTTT

size: once
D: .
V: TRBV5-1
J: TRBJ1-2
CDR3: CASSFGSEGGGYTF
DNA: TGCGCCAGCAGCTTCGGGTCCGAAGGCGGTGGCTACACCTTC

size: .
D: .
V: TRBV5-1
J: TRBJ1-1
CDR3: CASSLSLNTEAFF
DNA: TGCGCCAGCAGCTTGAGCTTGAACACTGAAGCTTTCTTT

size: .
D: .
V: TRBV5-6
J: TRBJ1-5
CDR3: CASSSGRESNQPQHF
DNA: TGTGCCAGCAGCTCGGGCAGGGAAAGCAATCAGCCCCAGCATTTT

size: .
D: TRBD2
V: TRBV10-1
J: TRBJ2-1
CDR3: CASKTSGVNNEQFF
DNA: TGCGCCAGCAAGACTAGCGGAGTGAACAATGAGCAGTTCTTC

size: .
D: TRBD1
V: TRBV6-5
J: TRBJ1-2
CDR3: CASSPDRGRNYGYTF
DNA: TGTGCCAGCAGCCCCGACAGGGGGAGGAACTATGGCTACACCTTC